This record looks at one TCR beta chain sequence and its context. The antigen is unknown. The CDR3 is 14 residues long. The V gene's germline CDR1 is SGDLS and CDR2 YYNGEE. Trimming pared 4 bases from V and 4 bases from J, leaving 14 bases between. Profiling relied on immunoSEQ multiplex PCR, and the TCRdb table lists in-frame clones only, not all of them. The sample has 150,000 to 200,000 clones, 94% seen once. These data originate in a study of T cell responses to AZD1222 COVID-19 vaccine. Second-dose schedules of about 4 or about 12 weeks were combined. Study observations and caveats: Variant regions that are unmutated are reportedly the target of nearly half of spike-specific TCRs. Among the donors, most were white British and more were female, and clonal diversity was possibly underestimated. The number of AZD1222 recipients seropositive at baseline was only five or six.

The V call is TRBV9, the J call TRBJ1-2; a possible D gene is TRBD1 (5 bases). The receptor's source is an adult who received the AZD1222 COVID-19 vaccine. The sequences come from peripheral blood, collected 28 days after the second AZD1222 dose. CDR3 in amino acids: CASSPEGRGYGYTF. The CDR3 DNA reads TGTGCCAGCAGCCCGGAAGGGAGGGGCTATGGCTACACCTTC.